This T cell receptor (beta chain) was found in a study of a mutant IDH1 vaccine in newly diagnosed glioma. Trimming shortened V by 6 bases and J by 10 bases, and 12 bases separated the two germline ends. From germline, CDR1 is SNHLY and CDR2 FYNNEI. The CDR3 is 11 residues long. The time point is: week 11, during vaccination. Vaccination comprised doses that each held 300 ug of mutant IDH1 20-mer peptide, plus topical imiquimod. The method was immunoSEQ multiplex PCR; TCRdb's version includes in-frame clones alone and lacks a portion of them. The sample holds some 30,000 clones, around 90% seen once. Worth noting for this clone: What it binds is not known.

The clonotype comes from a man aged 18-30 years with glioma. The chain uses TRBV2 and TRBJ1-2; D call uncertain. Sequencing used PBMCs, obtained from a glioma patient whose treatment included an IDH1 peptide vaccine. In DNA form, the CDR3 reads TGTGCCAGCAGAGACATGTTGGCCTACACCTTC. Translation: CASRDMLAYTF.